This entry features one T cell receptor beta chain sequence. Its antigen is currently unknown. Time point noted: newly diagnosed GD, antithyroid drugs for less than 3 months. RNA from PBMCs was the source of the TCR library. Peripheral blood, Nine milliliters per patient, was collected in EDTA tubes. These data originate in a study of regulatory T cells in long-lasting Graves disease. At the level of the study: Those Graves' patients who were newly diagnosed had been on antithyroid drugs under 3 months. Overall study findings and caveats: With persistent disease, TRBV28, TRBJ1-2 and TRBJ2-5 were the favored segments. The study found persistent patients shared more public clonotypes (fewer than 3,000) than new patients (966).

Investigators prepared the TCR beta libraries by applying iRepertoire HTBI primers and Arm-PCR of CDR3 regions. MiXCR was run by TCRdb on the multiplex PCR reads, yielding one entry per CDR3 protein. The repertoire consists of 390,000 or so distinct CDR3 sequences, with roughly 10% occurring once and the leading ten covering approximately 19%. Germline CDR1 reads SEHNR; CDR2 reads FQNEAQ (reference sequence). The J segment lost 13 bases and the V segment lost 5 bases, leaving 8 bases of the junction unmatched. The CDR3 runs to 13 residues. The sample was also reused in another study, on T cells in Graves' hyperthyroidism and ophthalmopathy.

The chain couples TRBV7-9 to TRBJ2-4; 10 nucleotides agree with TRBD2. The source was peripheral blood mononuclear cells (PBMCs), collected at new diagnosis, from a patient treated with antithyroid drugs. This receptor was taken from a woman aged 18-35 years with Graves disease. CDR3 region: CASSPPGTSEQYF. CDR3 nucleotide sequence: TGTGCCAGCAGCCCGCCCGGGACTAGCGAACAGTACTTC.